Detailed here is one T cell receptor beta chain. Those enrolled in Seattle joined during active infection and were followed longitudinally afterward. The data were obtained in a study of blood T cell repertoires in COVID-19. Across the study: The cDNA or gDNA used as material had been derived from T cells, B-cell-depleted T cells, or PBMCs.

The method was immunoSEQ multiplex PCR; TCRdb's version includes in-frame clones alone and lacks a portion of them. The table includes some 360,000 clones, approximately 89% detected once. The sequenced material came from peripheral blood. This receptor was taken from a woman in her sixties or seventies with COVID-19, enrolled during active disease.

Written as DNA, the CDR3 is TGTGCCAGCAGCTCCCCGCGGCGGGGGGGCAATGAGCAGTTCTTC. The encoded protein is CASSSPRRGGNEQFF. The genes are TRBV5-6 and TRBJ2-1; 9 nucleotides agree with TRBD2. The CDR3 runs 15 residues. J gave up 6 bases and V 3 bases, and 7 bases lay outside the gene matches. The germline V gene encodes CDR1 SGHDT and CDR2 YYEEEE.